The 18 T cell receptor beta chains reported below all come from one sample, sequenced in a study of OX40 agonist ivuxolimab in advanced cancers. Only in-frame clones appear in the TCRdb table, and some are missing; sequencing was by immunoSEQ multiplex PCR. The sample includes 20,000 to 25,000 clones, roughly 84% seen only once; the top ten take around 15%. Material: CD4+ or CD8+ T cells sorted from blood, obtained in a trial of the OX40 agonist ivuxolimab. These receptors originate from an adult with an advanced solid tumor such as melanoma, head and neck, liver or kidney cancer.

The chain employs TRBV5-6 and TRBJ1-5; no firm D call. CDR3 size: 13 residues. V dropped 0 bases and J dropped 6 bases, with 7 bases sitting between them. CDR1 SGHDT and CDR2 YYEEEE come from the germline V gene. CDR3 sequence reads: CASSLAGIQPQHF. The CDR3 bases are TGTGCCAGCAGCTTGGCTGGGATTCAGCCCCAGCATTTT.

The chain uses TRBV4-1 and TRBJ1-4; no clear D gene. This CDR3 has 13 amino acids. Germline V gene sequence: CDR1 MGHRA, CDR2 YSYEKL. The V end was cut by 6 bases, the J end by 6 bases, with 11 bases between. This chain's CDR3 is CASSWPKHEKLFF. For the CDR3, the DNA is TGCGCCAGCAGTTGGCCGAAACATGAAAAACTGTTTTTT.

V and J are TRBV11-2 and TRBJ2-1; D ambiguous. CDR3 length: 11 residues. CDR1 is SGHAT, CDR2 FQNNGV, per germline. V was cut by 4 bases and J by 10 bases, with 8 bases left in between. The CDR3 is CASSYLGEQFF. CDR3 DNA sequence: TGTGCCAGCAGCTACCTCGGGGAGCAGTTCTTC.

The chain is built from TRBV29-1 and TRBJ1-3; TRBD1 matches 7 bases. Germline V lookup: CDR1 SQVTM, CDR2 ANQGSEA. Unmatched junction bases numbered 8, after V lost 7 bases and J lost 2 bases. The CDR3 extends over 14 amino acids. CDR3 sequence (DNA): TGCAGCGCGTCTTTCGGGACAGCTGGAAACACCATATATTTT. It is translated as CSASFGTAGNTIYF.

The rearrangement joins TRBV29-1 to TRBJ2-7, with D tentatively TRBD1 (6 bases). V was cut by 4 bases and J by 4 bases, with 14 bases left in between. CDR1 is SQVTM and CDR2 is ANQGSEA in the germline V gene. The CDR3 runs to 13 residues. CDR3 sequence: CSVGPGQRYEQYF. CDR3 DNA sequence: TGCAGCGTTGGACCGGGACAACGATACGAGCAGTACTTC.

The CDR3 nucleotides are TGTGCCAGCAGCTTAGCGGGACAGGTTTTCTATGGCTACACCTTC. Translating gives CASSLAGQVFYGYTF. The chain joins TRBV7-2 to TRBJ1-2; 8 bases fit TRBD1. The CDR3 contains 15 residues. From germline, CDR1 is SGHTA and CDR2 FQGNSA. The J segment lost 4 bases and the V segment lost 0 bases, leaving 4 bases of the junction unmatched.

This clone has only a few counts. V usage is TRBV7-8 and J usage is TRBJ2-1; 8 positions match TRBD1. CDR1 is SGHVS, CDR2 FQNEAQ, per germline. V was pared by 3 bases and J by 9 bases, with 10 bases of the junction left unmatched. The CDR3 spans 15 residues. The CDR3 coding sequence is TGTGCCAGCAGCTTGCTAAACAGGGGGTCTGGTGAGCAGTTCTTC. Translating gives CASSLLNRGSGEQFF.

This chain links TRBV5-1 with TRBJ1-3; D perhaps matches TRBD1 (5 bases). Germline CDR1 is SGHRS and CDR2 is YFSETQ. Trimming removed 4 bases from V and 0 bases from J, with 17 bases in between. There are 17 residues in the CDR3. The CDR3 protein is CASSMTGGDHSGNTIYF. As DNA, the CDR3 is TGCGCCAGCAGCATGACGGGTGGGGACCACTCTGGAAACACCATATATTTT.

The rearrangement joins TRBV9 to TRBJ1-6; the D gene is possibly TRBD1 (6 bases). This CDR3 region has 14 residues. Germline loops: CDR1 SGDLS, CDR2 YYNGEE. V was trimmed by 2 bases and J by 6 bases, leaving 9 bases between them. The CDR3 is CASSVLQGNSPLHF. The CDR3 region has the DNA TGTGCCAGCAGCGTTTTACAGGGTAATTCACCCCTCCACTTT.

V usage is TRBV7-6 and J usage is TRBJ2-2; D uncertain. The germline V gene has CDR1 SGHVS and CDR2 FNYEAQ. The CDR3 spans 16 residues. Trimming pared 5 bases from V and 3 bases from J, leaving 16 bases between. This chain's CDR3 is CASSPGWGTDTGELFF. CDR3 in DNA: TGTGCCAGCAGCCCCGGTTGGGGTACCGACACCGGGGAGCTGTTTTTT. The full variable domain, in which reference TRBV7-6 and TRBJ2-2 provide the parts outside the CDR3, is GAGVSQSPRYKVTKRGQDVALRCDPISGHVSLYWYRQALGQGPEFLTYFNYEAQQDKSGLPNDRFSAERPEGSISTLTIQRTEQRDSAMYRCASSPGWGTDTGELFFGEGSRLTVL.

This rearrangement joins TRBV19 to TRBJ2-7; 8 bases map to TRBD1. The CDR3 spans 13 residues. Germline lookup yields CDR1 LNHDA and CDR2 SQIVND (reference sequence). The junction had 4 bases not matched to a gene; V was cut back by 3 bases and J by 6 bases. CDR3 in amino acids: CASSMQGAGEQYF. CDR3 DNA: TGTGCCAGTAGTATGCAGGGGGCGGGCGAGCAGTACTTC.

The rearrangement uses TRBV18 and TRBJ2-1; a possible D gene is TRBD1 (6 bases). Per germline, CDR1 KGHSH and CDR2 LQKENI. V was cut by 2 bases and J by 8 bases, with 7 bases left in between. The CDR3 covers 12 residues. The CDR3 reads CASSPSGDEQFF. CDR3 in DNA: TGTGCCAGCTCACCATCAGGGGATGAGCAGTTCTTC.

V is TRBV5-3 and J is TRBJ2-2, with 14 bases identical to TRBD2. TRBV5-3 is given ORF status, its function remaining uncertain. CDR3 length equals 23 residues. Germline trimming cut 4 bases from V and 5 bases from J; bases unmatched to any gene: 25. The CDR3 sequence: CARSTRDRLTSGLAGENTGELFF. CDR3 coding DNA: TGTGCCAGAAGCACCCGGGACAGGTTAACCTCGGGACTAGCGGGAGAGAATACCGGGGAGCTGTTTTTT.

The V call is TRBV18, the J call TRBJ2-2; D may be TRBD1 or TRBD2 (5 bases each). Trimming stripped 2 bases from V and 7 bases from J, with 11 bases between. This CDR3 comprises 14 residues. CDR1 and CDR2 (germline): KGHSH, LQKENI. CDR3 sequence reads: CASSPAGAFGELFF. In DNA, the CDR3 is TGTGCCAGCTCACCAGCCGGGGCGTTCGGGGAGCTGTTTTTT.

The V and J genes are TRBV2 and TRBJ1-1; no reliable D call. CDR1 is SNHLY, CDR2 FYNNEI, per germline. This CDR3 region has 11 residues. V was trimmed by 11 bases and J by 2 bases, leaving 9 bases between them. The CDR3 protein is CAGGVNTEAFF. CDR3 DNA: TGTGCCGGCGGGGTCAACACTGAAGCTTTCTTT.

The chain uses TRBV9 and TRBJ2-2; 15 bases are a match to TRBD2. CDR1 is SGDLS, CDR2 YYNGEE, per germline. The length of the CDR3 is 19 residues. Trimming cost V 0 bases and J 4 bases; bases outside gene matches: 7. The CDR3 coding sequence is TGTGCCAGCAGCGTAGCAGGCGGACTAGCGGGAGGGCTCACCGGGGAGCTGTTTTTT. It encodes CASSVAGGLAGGLTGELFF.

The chain combines TRBV9 with TRBJ1-1; the match to TRBD1 covers 7 bases. CDR1 and CDR2 (germline): SGDLS, YYNGEE. The CDR3 spans 15 residues. The junction had 6 bases not matched to a gene; V was cut back by 4 bases and J by 0 bases. DNA of the CDR3: TGTGCCAGCAGCCCACCGACAGGGATGAACACTGAAGCTTTCTTT. This translates into CASSPPTGMNTEAFF.

The rearrangement joins TRBV5-4 to TRBJ2-1, with D possibly called TRBD1 or TRBD2 (5 bases each). This CDR3 contains 16 residues. CDR1 and CDR2 (germline): SGHNT, YYREEE (reference sequence). V lost 3 bases and J 2 bases, leaving 15 bases between the germline ends. This CDR3 reads CASSSVVLGAYNEQFF. CDR3 bases: TGTGCCAGCAGCTCAGTGGTCTTGGGGGCCTACAATGAGCAGTTCTTC. Based on the CDR3 plus reference TRBV5-4 and TRBJ2-1, the full variable domain is ETGVTQSPTHLIKTRGQQVTLRCSSQSGHNTVSWYQQALGQGPQFIFQYYREEENGRGNFPPRFSGLQFPNYSSELNVNALELDDSALYLCASSSVVLGAYNEQFFGPGTRLTVL.